The rows below give T cell receptor beta chains drawn from one sample of a study of T cell responses to AZD1222 COVID-19 vaccine. TCRdb keeps only in-frame clones here, not all; method: immunoSEQ multiplex PCR. The top ten hold roughly 15% of the sample, which has 95,000 to 100,000 clones, roughly 90% seen once. The material was peripheral blood, obtained 28 days after the second AZD1222 dose. All receptors derive from an adult who received the AZD1222 COVID-19 vaccine. CDR3s include the opening cysteine and the closing phenylalanine or tryptophan. D genes are given only for firm matches. Size tells how often a clone was seen (once, few, many) or the class of an expanded clone, and some rows leave it out.

>TRBJ1-6|TRBV5-5|TRBD1|NA
TGTGCCAGCAGCCAGACAGGGAACCGAAGCTCCTATAATTCACCCCTCCACTTT
CASSQTGNRSSYNSPLHF
>TRBJ1-6|TRBV7-2|TRBD1|NA
TGTGCCAGCAGCTTAGGGAACCGGGACAGGGGTTCACCCCTCCACTTT
CASSLGNRDRGSPLHF
>TRBJ2-7|TRBV18|TRBD1|NA
TGTGCCAGCTCACCGAGGGGACAGCAATACGAGCAGTACTTC
CASSPRGQQYEQYF
>TRBJ2-1|TRBV4-1|TRBD1|NA
TGCGCCAGCAGCCGAGGACAGGGAACCTACAATGAGCAGTTCTTC
CASSRGQGTYNEQFF
>TRBJ2-7|TRBV18|TRBD2|NA
TGTGCCAGCTCACCGGGGCTAGCGGGAGGGGGCGAGCAGTACTTC
CASSPGLAGGGEQYF
>TRBJ1-5|TRBV19|NA|NA
TGTGCCAGTAGTACCCAGGGTCCACGCAATCAGCCCCAGCATTTT
CASSTQGPRNQPQHF
>TRBJ2-2|TRBV7-2|TRBD2|NA
TGTGCCAGCAGCTTAGGCCCACTAGCGGGAGCACACACCGGGGAGCTGTTTTTT
CASSLGPLAGAHTGELFF
>TRBJ2-2|TRBV19|TRBD1|NA
TGTGCCAGTAGTATCTCATCGAGGGGGCCCGGGGAGCTGTTTTTT
CASSISSRGPGELFF
>TRBJ2-2|TRBV3-1/TRBV3-2|NA|few
TGTGCCAGCAGCCAAGAGGACAGATACACCGGGGAGCTGTTTTTT
CASSQEDRYTGELFF
>TRBJ2-3|TRBV7-3|NA|NA
TGTGCCAGCAGCTTCGGGGGAACCCCCCCAGATACGCAGTATTTT
CASSFGGTPPDTQYF
>TRBJ2-1|TRBV5-8|NA|once
TGTGCCAGCAGCTTGGGAGTCAGGGGATACGGTGAGCAGTTCTTC
CASSLGVRGYGEQFF
>TRBJ1-1|TRBV28|NA|NA
TGTGCCAGCACTTTATTATCGAACAGGGCGGGGGACACTGAAGCTTTCTTT
CASTLLSNRAGDTEAFF
>TRBJ2-7|TRBV11-2|NA|NA
TGTGCCAGCAGCTTAGGGCGCCAGAGATACGAGCAGTACTTC
CASSLGRQRYEQYF
>TRBJ2-7|TRBV7-2|TRBD2|NA
TGTGCCAGCAGCCGGACTAGCGGGAGCTACGAGCAGTACTTC
CASSRTSGSYEQYF
>TRBJ1-2|TRBV5-4|NA|NA
TGTGCCAGCAGCTTGTTGGAGTACGGTGCCAACTATGGCTACACCTTC
CASSLLEYGANYGYTF
>TRBJ2-1|TRBV6-2/TRBV6-3|TRBD2|NA
TGTGCCAGCAGTTACCACACCGGGACTAGCGTTAGACATGAGCAGTTCTTC
CASSYHTGTSVRHEQFF
>TRBJ1-5|TRBV7-3|NA|once
TGTGCCAGCAGCTTAGCCGGGGATCAGCCCCAGCATTTT
CASSLAGDQPQHF
>TRBJ2-1|TRBV10-3|TRBD2|NA
TGTGCCATCAGTGAGAGCGGGAGCGGGAGGTTAAATGAGCAGTTCTTC
CAISESGSGRLNEQFF
>TRBJ1-3|TRBV6-5|NA|NA
TGTGCCAGCAGTTTGGACAGCTCCTCTGGAAACACCATATATTTT
CASSLDSSSGNTIYF
>TRBJ1-4|TRBV7-3|TRBD1|NA
TGTGCCAGCAGCCCACCGGACAGGATGAATGAAAAACTGTTTTTT
CASSPPDRMNEKLFF
>TRBJ2-1|TRBV5-1|NA|NA
TGCGCCAGCAGCGAGGGGCCGCCGGACAATGAGCAGTTCTTC
CASSEGPPDNEQFF
>TRBJ2-2|TRBV2|NA|NA
TGTGCCAGCAGTCCCCGCTACACCGGGGAGCTGTTTTTT
CASSPRYTGELFF
>TRBJ2-5|TRBV28|NA|NA
TGTGCCAGCAGTCCAAAGGAGACCCAGTACTTC
CASSPKETQYF
>TRBJ2-1|TRBV3-1/TRBV3-2|TRBD2|once
TGTGCCAGCAGCCAAGTGGCACTAGCGGGAGGGGATGAGCAGTTCTTC
CASSQVALAGGDEQFF
>TRBJ2-5|TRBV5-8|NA|once
TGTGCCAGCAGCTTCAGGCAGACAGCAGGAGAGACCCAGTACTTC
CASSFRQTAGETQYF
>TRBJ1-4|TRBV4-2|NA|NA
TGTGCCAGCAGCCAGATCCCGCCGGGGGCGGCTAATGAAAAACTGTTTTTT
CASSQIPPGAANEKLFF
>TRBJ2-7|TRBV11-2|NA|once
TGTGCCAGCAGCTTAGGGGGTAGGGGTCCCTACGAGCAGTACTTC
CASSLGGRGPYEQYF
>TRBJ2-1|TRBV7-7|NA|NA
TGTGCCAGCAGTCCAGCGGAGTCCTACAATGAGCAGTTCTTC
CASSPAESYNEQFF
>TRBJ1-2|TRBV19|TRBD1|NA
TGTGCCAGTAGTGGACAGGGCCTAGGCTATGGCTACACCTTC
CASSGQGLGYGYTF
>TRBJ1-1|TRBV6-2/TRBV6-3|NA|NA
TGTGCCAGCAGTTACGTTCAGATGAACACTGAAGCTTTCTTT
CASSYVQMNTEAFF
>TRBJ2-1|TRBV5-1|TRBD2|NA
TGCGCCAGCAGCCCCCCTAGCGGGAGCTACAATGAGCAGTTCTTC
CASSPPSGSYNEQFF
>TRBJ2-3|TRBV2|TRBD2|NA
TGTGCCAGCAGTACCCGATCCTTACTAGCGGGAGTCACAGATACGCAGTATTTT
CASSTRSLLAGVTDTQYF
>TRBJ1-5|TRBV9|TRBD1|NA
TGTGCCAGCAGCGAAGGACAGGCGGGTCAGCCCCAGCATTTT
CASSEGQAGQPQHF